The 6 T cell receptor beta chains reported below all come from one sample, sequenced in a study of early T cells in non-severe SARS-CoV-2 infection. TCRdb passed the 5' RACE reads through MiXCR, listing each CDR3 protein once. The sample has some 22,000 distinct CDR3 sequences, over 4% seen once. Sequences were obtained from whole blood. All receptors derive from an adult who was a healthcare worker with PCR-confirmed SARS-CoV-2 infection or an uninfected control (not recorded which).

This clonotype is categorized as medium-sized (0.01 to 0.1%). The chain joins TRBV10-3 to TRBJ1-1, with a tentative D call TRBD1 (5 bases). From germline, CDR1 is ENHRY and CDR2 SYGVKD. The ends were cut back, 3 bases at V and 1 base at J, with 6 bases in the middle. CDR3 length equals 13 residues. The CDR3, as DNA: TGTGCCATCAGTGACAGGGCGAACACTGAAGCTTTCTTT. Translated, it gives CAISDRANTEAFF.

This clonotype is judged medium-sized (0.01 to 0.1%). The V gene is TRBV7-6, the J gene TRBJ1-1; no firm D call. Germline CDR1 is SGHVS and CDR2 is FNYEAQ. Trimming removed 2 bases at V and 0 bases at J, with 7 bases between. The CDR3 covers 14 residues. The CDR3 loop is CASSLNAMNTEAFF. CDR3 DNA sequence: TGTGCCAGCAGCTTAAATGCGATGAACACTGAAGCTTTCTTT.

This clonotype was counted only a few times. This chain connects TRBV29-1 to TRBJ2-4; 7 bases line up with TRBD2. The CDR3 runs to 14 residues. Germline lookup yields CDR1 SQVTM and CDR2 ANQGSEA. The J segment lost 3 bases and the V segment lost 6 bases, leaving 8 bases of the junction unmatched. The CDR3 sequence is CSVILAENKNIQYF. The CDR3 region has the DNA TGCAGCGTCATTCTAGCGGAAAACAAAAACATTCAGTACTTC.

The chain uses TRBV3-1 and TRBJ2-7; D gene uncertain. This CDR3 is 13 amino acids long. V gave up 0 bases and J gave up 3 bases, with 6 bases separating them. The germline CDR1 and CDR2 sequences are LGHDT and YNNKEL (reference sequence). The CDR3 sequence is CASSQEGVYEQYF. CDR3 bases: TGTGCCAGCAGCCAAGAAGGCGTCTACGAGCAGTACTTC.

This clonotype was found a few times. The chain recombines TRBV7-6 with TRBJ2-3; 15 nucleotides line up with TRBD2. Trimming at V came to 3 bases and at J to 7 bases, leaving 11 bases not matched to a gene. This CDR3 comprises 18 residues. Germline assignment: CDR1 SGHVS and CDR2 FNYEAQ. The CDR3 region is CASSFSGTSGGPPNTQYF. CDR3 DNA sequence: TGTGCCAGCAGCTTCTCCGGGACTAGCGGGGGGCCACCAAATACGCAGTATTTT.

As regards this clonotype: A much larger clone is a single base away; this may be a read error. This chain joins TRBV5-6 and TRBJ2-1, with D uncertain. The CDR3 spans 15 residues. Germline CDR1 reads SGHDT; CDR2 reads YYEEEE. V gave up 3 bases and J gave up 0 bases, with 10 bases separating them. The CDR3 spells CASSYLLGSYNEQFF. In nucleotides, the CDR3 is TGTGCCAGCAGCTATCTCTTGGGCTCCTACAATGAGCAGTTCTTC. Complete variable domain (other parts from reference TRBV5-6 and TRBJ2-1): DAGVTQSPTHLIKTRGQQVTLRCSPKSGHDTVSWYQQALGQGPQFIFQYYEEEERQRGNFPDRFSGHQFPNYSSELNVNALLLGDSALYLCASSYLLGSYNEQFFGPGTRLTVL.